This TCR beta chain was identified during a study of T cell responses to AZD1222 COVID-19 vaccine. Study-level findings and limits: Repertoires were obtained only post-peak T cell response.

TCRdb keeps only in-frame clones here, not all; method: immunoSEQ multiplex PCR. This sample has 60,000 to 80,000 clones, with roughly 87% found just once. As to this clone: Its antigen is currently unknown.

V lost 4 bases to trimming and J lost 6 bases, with 10 bases between them. CDR1 and CDR2 (germline): LGHDT, YNNKEL (reference sequence). This CDR3 is 12 amino acids long. V and J are TRBV3-1 (or the pseudogene TRBV3-2) and TRBJ2-7, with TRBD1 as a possible D gene (6 bases). This clonotype was sampled from an adult in good health. Sequencing was performed on peripheral blood, taken on day 0 of AZD1222 vaccination. Written as DNA, the CDR3 is TGTGCCAGCAGCCGGGGACAACTCGAGCAGTACTTC. Amino acids: CASSRGQLEQYF.